These 14 T cell receptor beta chains came from one sample sequenced in a study of T cells in Graves' hyperthyroidism and ophthalmopathy. Amplification targeted TCR beta CDR3 regions from RNA transcripts. TCR CDR3 regions were first amplified by RT-PCR with HTBI primers. Each CDR3 protein gets one entry after TCRdb re-called the multiplex PCR reads with MiXCR. The table lists approximately 400,000 distinct CDR3 sequences, 15% to 18% of them singletons. The sequenced sample consisted of blood. These receptors originate from a young woman with Graves' hyperthyroidism.

This clonotype was seen at least ten times. This chain joins TRBV11-2 and TRBJ2-7, with 8 bases lining up with TRBD1. V dropped 4 bases and J dropped 2; count of bases not matched to a gene: 13. The CDR3 length is 17 residues. Germline CDR1 reads SGHAT; CDR2 reads FQNNGV. CDR3 residues: CASSSHKDRVAAYEQYF. The DNA of the CDR3 is TGTGCCAGCAGCTCCCATAAGGACAGGGTGGCCGCCTACGAGCAGTACTTC. Together with reference TRBV11-2 and TRBJ2-7, the CDR3 gives the full variable domain: EAGVAQSPRYKIIEKRQSVAFWCNPISGHATLYWYQQILGQGPKLLIQFQNNGVVDDSQLPKDRFSAERLKGVDSTLKIQPAKLEDSAVYLCASSSHKDRVAAYEQYFGPGTRLTVT.

This clonotype was seen at least ten times. The chain links TRBV18 to TRBJ2-7; 8 bases are shared with TRBD1. The CDR3 consists of 14 residues. J lost 5 bases, V lost 2 bases, and 5 bases had no gene match. Germline V gives CDR1 KGHSH, CDR2 LQKENI. The CDR3: CASSPMGQEDEQYF. CDR3 nucleotide sequence: TGTGCCAGCTCACCAATGGGACAGGAAGACGAGCAGTACTTC.

This clonotype was picked up a small number of times. The gene calls are TRBV6-1 and TRBJ2-7, with D tentatively TRBD1 or TRBD2 (5 bases each). Trimming pared 6 bases from V and 2 bases from J, leaving 14 bases between. Germline V gene data show CDR1 as MNHNS and CDR2 as SASEGT. The CDR3 covers 14 residues. The chain's CDR3 is CASSQRDGPYEQYF. CDR3 nucleotide sequence: TGTGCCAGCAGCCAAAGGGACGGTCCCTACGAGCAGTACTTC.

This clonotype was observed many times. CDR3 amino acids: CASSYGEVQYEQYF. The CDR3 DNA sequence: TGTGCCAGCAGTTACGGCGAAGTCCAGTACGAGCAGTACTTC. V is TRBV6-6 and J is TRBJ2-7; D is undetermined. The CDR3 consists of 14 residues. The V gene's germline CDR1 is MNHNY and CDR2 SVGAGI (reference sequence). Trimming pared 2 bases from V and 4 bases from J, leaving 12 bases between.

This clonotype was seen repeatedly, ten times or more. The rearrangement uses TRBV7-2 and TRBJ1-5; D is uncertain. The CDR3 runs to 18 residues. Germline CDR1 is SGHTA and CDR2 is FQGNSA. With 1 base removed from V and 0 bases from J, the gap between germline ends came to 16 bases. CDR3 sequence: CASSLEPPHAYSNQPQHF. In DNA form, the CDR3 reads TGTGCCAGCAGCTTAGAACCCCCACACGCGTATAGCAATCAGCCCCAGCATTTT.

The genes are TRBV24-1 and TRBJ2-2; unclear D gene. Germline CDR1 and CDR2: KGHDR and SFDVKD. The V and J ends lost 3 bases and 1 base respectively, with 14 bases between them. The CDR3 contains 17 residues. This chain's CDR3 is CATSDALNWENTGELFF. CDR3 sequence (DNA): TGTGCCACCAGTGATGCGCTAAATTGGGAGAACACCGGGGAGCTGTTTTTT.

This clonotype was seen more than once but under ten times. The V call is TRBV19, the J call TRBJ2-5; TRBD1 or TRBD2 may be the D gene (5 bases each). This CDR3 region has 15 residues. Trimming left V 3 bases short and J 2 bases short, with 13 bases between. Germline assignment: CDR1 LNHDA and CDR2 SQIVND (reference sequence). CDR3 DNA: TGTGCCAGTAGTATTCCAGGGAGAAGGCAAGAGACCCAGTACTTC. Protein sequence: CASSIPGRRQETQYF.

This clonotype occurred many times. The chain is built from TRBV7-2 and TRBJ2-1; TRBD2 is a possible D gene (5 bases). CDR3 size: 13 residues. Germline CDR1 reads SGHTA; CDR2 reads FQGNSA. Trimming took 6 bases from V and 3 from J, leaving 9 bases between them. CDR3 nucleotides: TGTGCCAGCAGATCGGGATTCTACAATGAGCAGTTCTTC. It translates to CASRSGFYNEQFF.

About this clonotype itself: A much larger clone lies one base from this, so it may be a read error. This rearrangement joins TRBV5-1 to TRBJ1-6; D not resolved. Germline assignment: CDR1 SGHRS and CDR2 YFSETQ. The CDR3 extends over 12 amino acids. DNA of the CDR3: TGTGCCAGCAACCTGAATAATTCACCCCTCCACTTT. Its translation: CASNLNNSPLHF.

This clonotype was observed at least ten times. The chain joins TRBV5-1 to TRBJ2-7; D is ambiguous. The CDR3 has 15 residues. V shed 0 bases and J shed 0 bases, with 10 bases lying between them. The germline V gene encodes CDR1 SGHRS and CDR2 YFSETQ. The CDR3 coding sequence is TGCGCCAGCAGCTTGGTACCAGCATGCTCCTACGAGCAGTACTTC. Its translation is CASSLVPACSYEQYF. Filled out from reference TRBV5-1 and TRBJ2-7, the complete variable domain reads KAGVTQTPRYLIKTRGQQVTLSCSPISGHRSVSWYQQTPGQGLQFLFEYFSETQRNKGNFPGRFSGRQFSNSRSEMNVSTLELGDSALYLCASSLVPACSYEQYFGPGTRLTVT.

The sample holds a few counts of this clonotype. The rearrangement links TRBV7-9 to TRBJ1-2, with a weak D call TRBD1 (6 bases). The CDR3 covers 15 residues. Germline lookup yields CDR1 SEHNR and CDR2 FQNEAQ (reference sequence). The germline V and J ends were trimmed by 3 bases and 2 bases, with 13 bases remaining between them. Written as DNA, the CDR3 is TGTGCCAGCAGCTTTCCGTCGGGGGCCAACTATGGCTACACCTTC. Protein sequence: CASSFPSGANYGYTF.

This clonotype was detected a few times. CDR3 nucleotides: TGCAGCGTTACCCCTAGCCACGACTACAATGAGCAGTTCTTC. This gives the protein CSVTPSHDYNEQFF. The chain carries TRBV29-1 and TRBJ2-1, with D possibly matching TRBD2 (5 bases). Germline loops: CDR1 SQVTM, CDR2 ANQGSEA. Trimming took off 5 bases at V and 3 bases at J, with 14 bases between the two ends. CDR3 length: 14 amino acids.

The chain links TRBV5-1 to TRBJ2-3, with 10 bases fitting TRBD2. J gave up 1 base and V 0 bases, and 2 bases lay outside the gene matches. The CDR3 is made up of 16 amino acids. Germline loops: CDR1 SGHRS, CDR2 YFSETQ. In DNA form, the CDR3 reads TGCGCCAGCAGCTTGGGAGCGGGAGGGGGCACAGATACGCAGTATTTT. Translating it yields CASSLGAGGGTDTQYF.

This clonotype was observed at least ten times. The chain recombines TRBV11-2 with TRBJ1-2; 9 bases map to TRBD1. After removal of 2 bases from V and 5 bases from J, the junction contained 21 bases not matched to a gene. Germline V CDR1 and CDR2: SGHAT, FQNNGV. The CDR3 sequence is 20 residues long. CDR3 sequence reads: CASSLRRLAGIEDRGYGYTF. CDR3 bases: TGTGCCAGCAGCTTACGTCGATTAGCCGGAATAGAGGACAGGGGATATGGCTACACCTTC. The complete variable domain, with remaining parts taken from reference TRBV11-2 and TRBJ1-2, reads EAGVAQSPRYKIIEKRQSVAFWCNPISGHATLYWYQQILGQGPKLLIQFQNNGVVDDSQLPKDRFSAERLKGVDSTLKIQPAKLEDSAVYLCASSLRRLAGIEDRGYGYTFGSGTRLTVV.